Below, 19 T cell receptor beta chains from the same sample are listed, as sequenced in a study of shared clonotypes between healthy human individuals. TCRdb's table, derived via immunoSEQ multiplex PCR, lists solely in-frame clones and lacks some. This sample has fewer than 850,000 clones; 80% to 95% occur once, and the top ten carry 34%. Material for sequencing was memory CD8+ T cells from PBMCs. Subset denoted: CD45RO+ cells pooled with CCR7-negative TemRA cells. Receptors originate from a man younger than 30 in good health. Some clones in this sample may be carry-over from other donors' samples.

The chain recombines TRBV28 with TRBJ2-7; maybe TRBD1 (6 bases). V dropped 5 bases and J dropped 3 bases, with 11 bases sitting between them. The CDR3 contains 13 residues. Germline V lookup: CDR1 MDHEN, CDR2 SYDVKM. CDR3 sequence: CASSLQGNYEQYF. CDR3 sequence (DNA): TGTGCCAGCAGTCTACAGGGAAACTACGAGCAGTACTTC.

This clone was observed at least ten times. The V call is TRBV7-9, the J call TRBJ2-7, with no clear D. The CDR3 is made up of 13 amino acids. V lost 5 bases to trimming and J lost 6 bases, with 14 bases between them. Germline V gene data show CDR1 as SEHNR and CDR2 as FQNEAQ (reference sequence). CDR3 nucleotide sequence: TGTGCCAGCAGCCCTGCCGGCCAAATCGAGCAGTACTTC. Its translation: CASSPAGQIEQYF.

The chain couples TRBV19 to TRBJ2-3, with D maybe TRBD1 (5 bases). The CDR3 has 14 residues. Germline V gives CDR1 LNHDA, CDR2 SQIVND (reference sequence). The V end was cut by 8 bases, the J end by 6 bases, with 18 bases between. CDR3 sequence (DNA): TGTGCCAGTTCCAGCGCATGGGGCGAGGATACGCAGTATTTT. The encoded protein is CASSSAWGEDTQYF.

Notes on this clone: One end of the junction fails to match germline, which may point to a read error. The sample contains more than one DNA sequence encoding this CDR3. This chain connects TRBV6-1 to TRBJ2-7; 11 bases fit TRBD2. Germline V lookup: CDR1 MNHNS, CDR2 SASEGT. The CDR3 is 14 residues long. This CDR3 is CASSGLAGGSEQYF. CDR3 DNA: TGTGCCAGCAGTGGGTTAGCGGGAGGGAGTGAGCAGTACTTT.

This clone was counted a few times. The chain couples TRBV15 to TRBJ1-5; 11 bases fit TRBD1. The junction had 2 bases not matched to a gene; V was cut back by 3 bases and J by 1 base. The germline gives CDR1 LNHNV, CDR2 YYDKDF (reference sequence). This CDR3 has 16 amino acids. The CDR3 loop reads CATSRDRGLSNQPQHF. CDR3 in DNA: TGTGCCACCAGCAGGGACAGGGGGCTAAGCAATCAGCCCCAGCATTTT.

The chain is built from TRBV19 and TRBJ2-7; 15 nucleotides match TRBD2. Germline V gene sequence: CDR1 LNHDA, CDR2 SQIVND (reference sequence). V was clipped by 4 bases and J by 1 base; unmatched bases: 5. The CDR3 is 17 residues long. The CDR3: CASSTRGTSGRSYEQYF. The CDR3 DNA reads TGTGCCAGTAGTACAAGAGGGACTAGCGGGAGGTCCTACGAGCAGTACTTC.

This chain connects TRBV4-3 to TRBJ2-3; D uncertain. The CDR3 sequence is 15 residues long. Germline V gene data show CDR1 as LGHNA and CDR2 as YSLEER. Trimming removed 0 bases from V and 6 bases from J, with 13 bases in between. DNA for the CDR3: TGCGCCAGCAGCCAAGATCGGGCGTCCCCCGATACGCAGTATTTT. As protein: CASSQDRASPDTQYF.

The chain uses TRBV9 and TRBJ1-5; 8 nucleotides align to TRBD1. The V and J ends lost 0 bases and 6 bases, in that order; junction bases with no gene match: 5. The CDR3 length is 15 residues. CDR1 SGDLS and CDR2 YYNGEE come from the germline V gene. The CDR3 spells CASSVGGGTGQPQHF. In DNA form, the CDR3 reads TGTGCCAGCAGCGTAGGGGGAGGGACAGGTCAGCCCCAGCATTTT.

This chain connects TRBV7-9 to TRBJ1-1; TRBD1 matches at 9 bases. V shed 9 bases and J 6 bases; nucleotides not matched to a gene: 8. This CDR3 is built from 13 residues. Germline CDR1 is SEHNR and CDR2 is FQNEAQ (reference sequence). The CDR3 DNA sequence: TGTGCCAGACCGACAGGGGGAGAACCTGAAGCTTTCTTT. The encoded protein is CARPTGGEPEAFF.

V gene TRBV9 combines with J gene TRBJ2-1; 8 positions agree with TRBD2. The V and J ends lost 3 bases and 6 bases, in that order; junction bases with no gene match: 14. Germline V gene lookup returns CDR1 SGDLS and CDR2 YYNGEE. The CDR3 contains 17 residues. The CDR3 sequence: CASSGATGLAGSNEQFF. CDR3 DNA: TGTGCCAGCAGCGGGGCGACCGGTCTAGCGGGTTCCAATGAGCAGTTCTTC.

V usage is TRBV14 and J usage is TRBJ2-5; TRBD2 agrees at 7 bases. CDR1 and CDR2 (germline): SGHDN, FVKESK. J was trimmed by 4 bases and V by 7 bases; bases with no gene match: 15. The CDR3 is made up of 16 amino acids. Here the CDR3 reads CASTPTVGGVGETQYF. The CDR3 DNA sequence: TGTGCCAGCACCCCTACGGTGGGAGGGGTTGGAGAGACCCAGTACTTC.

The genes are TRBV11-2 and TRBJ2-5, with a possible D match to TRBD2 (5 bases). The length of the CDR3 is 13 residues. Germline lookup yields CDR1 SGHAT and CDR2 FQNNGV. The ends were cut back, 5 bases at V and 3 bases at J, with 10 bases in the middle. CDR3 DNA sequence: TGTGCCAGCAGCCCCGACGGGGAAGAGACCCAGTACTTC. It encodes CASSPDGEETQYF.

The CDR3 DNA reads as TGTGCCAGCCTCCTATGGGGTAGCGGAACCTACGAGCAGTACTTC. Translating it yields CASLLWGSGTYEQYF. The genes are TRBV11-2 and TRBJ2-7, with D possibly matching TRBD2 (6 bases). V lost 8 bases and J 2 bases, leaving 19 bases between the germline ends. Per the germline V gene, CDR1 is SGHAT and CDR2 is FQNNGV. The CDR3 is 15 residues long.

V is TRBV11-3 and J is TRBJ2-1; 13 bases are a match to TRBD2. Germline-derived CDR1 and CDR2 are SGHNT and YENEEA. This CDR3 contains 16 residues. The V gene end was trimmed by 5 bases and the J gene end by 7 bases; junction bases not matched to a gene: 8. Here the CDR3 reads CASSPRTSGSWNEQFF. Here the CDR3 DNA reads TGTGCCAGCAGCCCTAGGACTAGCGGGAGTTGGAATGAGCAGTTCTTC.

This clone was picked up one time. In nucleotides, the CDR3 is TGTGCCAGCAGTGAATACCGAAACACGGGCTCTGAAGCTTTCTTT. Amino acids: CASSEYRNTGSEAFF. V gene TRBV6-1 combines with J gene TRBJ1-1, with D uncertain. Germline assignment: CDR1 MNHNS and CDR2 SASEGT. Trimming took off 2 bases at V and 6 bases at J, with 16 bases between the two ends. The CDR3 length is 15 residues.

The table lists this clone with a count of one. This rearrangement joins TRBV7-8 to TRBJ2-7; possible D gene TRBD2, 6 bases. The CDR3 sequence is 14 residues long. CDR1 and CDR2 (germline): SGHVS, FQNEAQ. Trimming shortened V by 2 bases and J by 3 bases, and 11 bases separated the two germline ends. This chain's CDR3 is CASSLRGLLYEQYF. In DNA form, the CDR3 reads TGTGCCAGCAGCTTAAGGGGACTTCTCTACGAGCAGTACTTC.

The chain links TRBV29-1 to TRBJ2-7; D not certain. From germline, CDR1 is SQVTM and CDR2 ANQGSEA. V was trimmed by 6 bases and J by 4 bases, leaving 16 bases between them. This CDR3 contains 13 residues. CDR3 region: CSVGVPPSYEQYF. The CDR3, as DNA: TGCAGCGTCGGTGTTCCCCCGTCGTACGAGCAGTACTTC.

The chain joins TRBV7-9 to TRBJ2-7; D remains unclear. CDR3 length: 13 amino acids. CDR1 and CDR2 (germline): SEHNR, FQNEAQ (reference sequence). V was clipped by 0 bases and J by 5 bases, with 8 bases between them. CDR3 amino acids: CASSLARWDEQYF. The CDR3 nucleotides read TGTGCCAGCAGCTTAGCTAGGTGGGACGAGCAGTACTTC.

The chain uses TRBV9 and TRBJ1-2; maybe TRBD1 (5 bases). In germline, CDR1 is SGDLS, CDR2 YYNGEE. Trimming left V 3 bases short and J 1 base short, with 16 bases between. This CDR3 spans 16 amino acids. The CDR3 bases are TGTGCCAGCAGCGAGGCTCAGGGTTCTTTTAACTATGGCTACACCTTC. The encoded protein is CASSEAQGSFNYGYTF.